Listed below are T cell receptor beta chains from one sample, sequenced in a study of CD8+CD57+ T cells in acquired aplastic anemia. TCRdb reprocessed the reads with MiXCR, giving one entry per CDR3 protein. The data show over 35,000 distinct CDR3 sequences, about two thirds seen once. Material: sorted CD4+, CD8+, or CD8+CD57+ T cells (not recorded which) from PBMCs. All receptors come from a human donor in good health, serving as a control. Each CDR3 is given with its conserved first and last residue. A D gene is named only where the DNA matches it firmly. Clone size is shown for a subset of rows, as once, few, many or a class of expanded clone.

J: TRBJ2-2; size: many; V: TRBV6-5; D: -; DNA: TGTGCCAGCAGTTACCTACACCCAATGGACACCGGGGAGCTGTTTTTT; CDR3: CASSYLHPMDTGELFF
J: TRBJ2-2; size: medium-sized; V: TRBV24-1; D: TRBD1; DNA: TGTGCCACCAGTGACTTGGGGGGGGACAGGGCGAACACCGGGGAGCTGTTTTTT; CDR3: CATSDLGGDRANTGELFF
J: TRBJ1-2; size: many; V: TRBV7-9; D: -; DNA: TGTGCCAGCAGCAGATATGGCTACACCTTC; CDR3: CASSRYGYTF
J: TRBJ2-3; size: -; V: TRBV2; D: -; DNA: TGTGCCAGCAGTGCTCCCAACACAGATACGCAGTATTTT; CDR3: CASSAPNTDTQYF
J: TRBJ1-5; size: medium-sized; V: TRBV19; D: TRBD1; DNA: TGTGCCAGTAGTGACAGGGGAAAGGGAAGCAATCAGCCCCAGCATTTT; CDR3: CASSDRGKGSNQPQHF
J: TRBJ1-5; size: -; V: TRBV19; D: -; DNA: TGTGCCAGTAAGTTCGGTAATCAGCCCCAGCATTTT; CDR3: CASKFGNQPQHF
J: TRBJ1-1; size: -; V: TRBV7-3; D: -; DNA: TGTGCCAGCAGCTTGGTGGGGGTTGAAGCTTTCTTT; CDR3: CASSLVGVEAFF
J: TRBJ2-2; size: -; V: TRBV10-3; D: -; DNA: TGTGCCATCACTCCCAGGGTGAACACCGGGGAGCTGTTTTTT; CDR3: CAITPRVNTGELFF
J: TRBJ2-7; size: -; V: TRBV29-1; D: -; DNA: TGCAGCGTTGAAGACAGGCTCGAGCAGTACTTC; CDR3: CSVEDRLEQYF
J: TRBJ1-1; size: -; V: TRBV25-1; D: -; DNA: TGTGCCAGCAGTGTGTATGGACAGCTAAACACTGAAGCTTTCTTT; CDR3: CASSVYGQLNTEAFF
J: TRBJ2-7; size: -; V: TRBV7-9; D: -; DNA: TGTGCCAGCAGCGGACGTCTGAGCGAGCAGTACTTC; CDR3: CASSGRLSEQYF
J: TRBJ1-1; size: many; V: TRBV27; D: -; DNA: TGTGCCAGCAGTTTATCCCTACAGGCCACTGAAGCTTTCTTT; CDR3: CASSLSLQATEAFF
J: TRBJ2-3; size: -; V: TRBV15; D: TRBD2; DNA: TGTGCCACCCGGATGCATAGCGGGACAAACACAGATACGCAGTATTTT; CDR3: CATRMHSGTNTDTQYF
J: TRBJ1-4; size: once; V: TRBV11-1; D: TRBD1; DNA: TGTGCCAGCAGCCCCAGGACAGGGACAACTAATGAAAAACTGTTTTTT; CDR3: CASSPRTGTTNEKLFF
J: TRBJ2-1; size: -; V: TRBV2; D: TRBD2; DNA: TGTGCCAGCAGCCCCCGACCCCTAGCGGGCAATGAGCAGTTCTTC; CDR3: CASSPRPLAGNEQFF
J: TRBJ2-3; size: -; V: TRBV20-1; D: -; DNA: TGCAGTGCTTTGGACTCGACTAGCACAGATACGCAGTATTTT; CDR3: CSALDSTSTDTQYF
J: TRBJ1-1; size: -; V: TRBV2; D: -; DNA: TGTGCCAGCAGTACGACGGGGATGGGGACTGAAGCTTTCTTT; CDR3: CASSTTGMGTEAFF
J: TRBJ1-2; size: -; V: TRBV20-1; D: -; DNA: TGCAGTGCTAGAGATAGCCAAAGATCCTATGGCTACACCTTC; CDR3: CSARDSQRSYGYTF
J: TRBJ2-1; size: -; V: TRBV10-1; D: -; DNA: TGCGCCAGCAGTGAGGTGGGAGCGGTGGGTAATGAGCAGTTCTTC; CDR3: CASSEVGAVGNEQFF
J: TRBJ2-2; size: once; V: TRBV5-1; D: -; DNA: TGCGCCAGCAGCTTGGACGGTATCAGCTCCACCGGGGAGCTGTCTTTT; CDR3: CASSLDGISSTGELSF
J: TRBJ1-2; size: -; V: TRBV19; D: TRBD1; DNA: TGTGCCAGTAACACCCCGGGACAGCACTATGGCTACACCTTC; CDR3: CASNTPGQHYGYTF
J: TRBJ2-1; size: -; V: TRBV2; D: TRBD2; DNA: TGTGCCAGCAGTCATAGACTAGCGGGGGGCATTAATGAGCAGTTCTTC; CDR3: CASSHRLAGGINEQFF
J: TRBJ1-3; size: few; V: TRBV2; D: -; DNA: TGTGCCAGCAATATCGGGGGGCAGGGAAACACCATATATTTT; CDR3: CASNIGGQGNTIYF
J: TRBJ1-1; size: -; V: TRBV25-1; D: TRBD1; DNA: TGTGCCAGCAGTGAATGGACAGGGGGCACTGAAGCTTTCTTT; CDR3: CASSEWTGGTEAFF
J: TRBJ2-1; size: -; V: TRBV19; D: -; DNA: TGTGCCAGTAGTAAGGGACTCAACTACAATGAGCAGTTCTTC; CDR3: CASSKGLNYNEQFF
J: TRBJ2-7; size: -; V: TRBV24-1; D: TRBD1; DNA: TGTGCCACCAGTGGATACAGGGGCCCCTACGAGCAGTACTTC; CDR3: CATSGYRGPYEQYF
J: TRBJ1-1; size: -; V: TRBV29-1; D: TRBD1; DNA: TGCAGCGTTGCCAGTTTGACAGGGGGCTACCCTGGCACTTTCTTT; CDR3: CSVASLTGGYPGTFF
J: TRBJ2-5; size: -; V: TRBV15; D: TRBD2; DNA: TGTGCCACCAGTATTGGACTAGCGGGAGAGACCCAGTACTTC; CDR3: CATSIGLAGETQYF
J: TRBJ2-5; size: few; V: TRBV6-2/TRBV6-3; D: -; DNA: TGTGCCAGCAGTTACGGAGAGACCCAGTACTTC; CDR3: CASSYGETQYF
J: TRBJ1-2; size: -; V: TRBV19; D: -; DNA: TGTGCCAGCAGCTTGGTCGGAGGGACGGGAAATGGCTACACCTTC; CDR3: CASSLVGGTGNGYTF
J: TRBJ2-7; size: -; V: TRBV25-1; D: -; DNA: TGTGCCAGCAGTAAAGTGGATGGCTCCTACGAGCAGTACTTC; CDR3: CASSKVDGSYEQYF
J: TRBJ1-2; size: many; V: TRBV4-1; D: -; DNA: TGCGCCAGCAGCCAAGTCCGGGAATCCTATGGCTACACCTTC; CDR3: CASSQVRESYGYTF
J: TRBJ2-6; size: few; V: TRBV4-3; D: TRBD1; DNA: TGCGCCAGCAGTCCCGGGACAGGGGGCTCTGGGGCCAACGTCCTGACTTTC; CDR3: CASSPGTGGSGANVLTF